This record looks at one T cell receptor beta chain sequence and its context. This entry is derived from a study of blood T cell repertoires in COVID-19. Produced via immunoSEQ multiplex PCR; TCRdb's table is partial and in-frame only. The table includes 390,000 or so clones, around 87% detected once. CDR3 length: 13 amino acids. V shed 6 bases and J 6 bases; nucleotides not matched to a gene: 7. Sequencing was done on a sample of peripheral blood. This chain links TRBV12-3 or TRBV12-4 with TRBJ1-1, with 7 bases identical to TRBD1. The sequence came from a woman younger than 45 with COVID-19, enrolled during active disease. The CDR3 nucleotides read TGTGCCAGCAGGTTACACACAGGGGCTGAAGCTTTCTTT. This encodes CASRLHTGAEAFF.